The 27 T cell receptor beta chains in this list originate from one sample, sequenced in a study of blood T cell repertoires in COVID-19. Data came from immunoSEQ multiplex PCR; TCRdb stores just in-frame clones and leaves some out. The sample holds more than 14,000 clones; approximately 92% are singletons and the top ten take about 8%. The sample taken for sequencing was peripheral blood. The receptors originated from a human donor with active COVID-19. The donor label of this sample is uncertain.

This rearrangement joins TRBV7-9 to TRBJ2-7, with TRBD1 as a possible D gene (6 bases). This CDR3 region has 14 residues. Trimming stripped 1 base from V and 4 bases from J, with 11 bases between. Germline assignment: CDR1 SEHNR and CDR2 FQNEAQ (reference sequence). This chain's CDR3 is CASSLEQGWYEQYF. The CDR3 DNA is TGTGCCAGCAGCTTAGAACAGGGATGGTACGAGCAGTACTTC.

The CDR3, as DNA: TGTGCCAGCAGCTTCACCCTATATGAGCAGTTCTTC. As protein: CASSFTLYEQFF. This rearrangement joins TRBV7-9 to TRBJ2-1; D is unresolved. CDR3 length equals 12 residues. Deletions cut 3 bases from V and 8 bases from J, with 8 bases between. CDR1 and CDR2 from the germline V gene are SEHNR and FQNEAQ (reference sequence).

The chain uses TRBV30 and TRBJ2-4, with TRBD2 identical over 13 bases. This CDR3 has 17 residues. Germline values: CDR1 GTSNPN, CDR2 SVGIG (reference sequence). The trim removed 2 bases at V and 4 bases at J, leaving 8 bases unmatched. This CDR3 reads CAWSSQPGLAGKNIQYF. In nucleotides, the CDR3 is TGTGCCTGGAGTTCCCAGCCGGGACTAGCGGGGAAAAACATTCAGTACTTC.

The chain joins TRBV7-9 to TRBJ2-5, with TRBD1 identical over 9 bases. Germline assignment: CDR1 SEHNR and CDR2 FQNEAQ (reference sequence). The CDR3 has 17 residues. Losses at the gene ends were 3 bases for V and 5 bases for J; bases not matched to a gene: 13. This chain's CDR3 is CASSFLAGTGRRETQYF. The CDR3 region has the DNA TGTGCCAGCAGCTTTTTAGCCGGGACAGGGCGTCGGGAGACCCAGTACTTC.

V and J are TRBV5-1 and TRBJ2-5; a weak D match, TRBD2 (6 bases). The V gene's germline CDR1 is SGHRS and CDR2 YFSETQ. The CDR3 consists of 14 residues. V dropped 3 bases and J dropped 1 base, with 10 bases sitting between them. CDR3 sequence: CASSSAGPQETQYF. CDR3 nucleotides: TGCGCCAGCAGCTCCGCGGGACCCCAAGAGACCCAGTACTTC.

This clone was recorded only once. The gene calls are TRBV6-1 and TRBJ1-4, with 7 positions matching TRBD1. Germline V gene lookup returns CDR1 MNHNS and CDR2 SASEGT. This CDR3 contains 16 residues. The V segment lost 0 bases and the J segment 5 bases; nucleotides outside the gene matches: 6. The CDR3 region has the DNA TGTGCCAGCAGTGAAGCCGGGGACAGAAGGAATGAAAAACTGTTTTTT. Translating gives CASSEAGDRRNEKLFF.

This rearrangement joins TRBV6-5 to TRBJ2-5, with 9 positions matching TRBD1. The CDR3 covers 15 residues. Germline CDR1 MNHEY, CDR2 SVGAGI. Trimming removed 7 bases from V and 5 bases from J; junction bases left unmatched: 11. CDR3 nucleotides: TGTGCCAGCACCGCGACCGGGACAGGGCGTGAGACCCAGTACTTC. This gives the protein CASTATGTGRETQYF.

The chain carries TRBV11-2 and TRBJ2-2, with TRBD1 matching 11 bases. Germline CDR1 and CDR2: SGHAT and FQNNGV. The CDR3 is 15 residues long. V shed 5 bases, J shed 5 bases, and the junction held 4 bases outside the gene matches. For the CDR3, the DNA is TGTGCCAGCAGCCCCCGGGACAGGGGGACCGGGGAGCTGTTTTTT. It yields the protein CASSPRDRGTGELFF.

The chain has TRBV11-2 and TRBJ1-5; 10 nucleotides match TRBD1. The CDR3 runs to 15 residues. Trimming cost V 5 bases and J 2 bases; bases outside gene matches: 3. Germline CDR1 SGHAT, CDR2 FQNNGV. The CDR3: CASSRDRGGNQPQHF. The CDR3 DNA follows: TGTGCCAGCAGCCGGGACAGGGGCGGCAATCAGCCCCAGCATTTT.

The chain has TRBV18 and TRBJ1-5; TRBD1 is a possible D gene (6 bases). CDR3 length: 15 amino acids. V dropped 6 bases and J dropped 0 bases, with 12 bases sitting between them. Germline lookup yields CDR1 KGHSH and CDR2 LQKENI. In DNA, the CDR3 is TGTGCCAGCTCTCAACAGGGCTTTAGCAATCAGCCCCAGCATTTT. It specifies CASSQQGFSNQPQHF.

The V and J genes are TRBV7-2 and TRBJ2-1; 12 bases are shared with TRBD2. The CDR3 is made up of 18 amino acids. Germline assignment: CDR1 SGHTA and CDR2 FQGNSA. With 5 bases clipped from V and 2 bases from J, the junction kept 10 bases outside the gene matches. CDR3 DNA: TGTGCCAGCAGCACGAGACTAGCGGGGGTTCGAACCTACAATGAGCAGTTCTTC. Amino acid sequence: CASSTRLAGVRTYNEQFF. Based on the CDR3 plus reference TRBV7-2 and TRBJ2-1, the full variable domain is GAGVSQSPSNKVTEKGKDVELRCDPISGHTALYWYRQSLGQGLEFLIYFQGNSAPDKSGLPSDRFSAERTGGSVSTLTIQRTQQEDSAVYLCASSTRLAGVRTYNEQFFGPGTRLTVL.

V and J are TRBV12-3 or TRBV12-4 and TRBJ1-5; D is undetermined. CDR3 length equals 13 residues. The V and J ends lost 1 base and 4 bases respectively, with 5 bases between them. The CDR3 is CASSLDGNQPQHF. In DNA, the CDR3 is TGTGCCAGCAGTTTAGACGGTAATCAGCCCCAGCATTTT.

This chain joins TRBV19 and TRBJ2-1; D remains ambiguous. Trimming removed 9 bases from V and 9 bases from J, with 27 bases in between. Germline values: CDR1 LNHDA, CDR2 SQIVND (reference sequence). This CDR3 has 16 amino acids. Written as DNA, the CDR3 is TGTGCCAGCGCCGCAAACCGGGTCCCCGGGTCTGTTGAGCAGTTCTTC. This sequence encodes CASAANRVPGSVEQFF.

In its sample, this clone is medium-sized. DNA of the CDR3: TGTGCCACCCAGTATGCGAACACCGGGGAGCTGTTTTTT. Translation gives CATQYANTGELFF. This rearrangement joins TRBV19 to TRBJ2-2; D ambiguous. This CDR3 is built from 13 residues. Germline CDR1 reads LNHDA; CDR2 reads SQIVND (reference sequence). With 10 bases removed from V and 0 bases from J, the gap between germline ends came to 9 bases.

This chain links TRBV28 with TRBJ2-7; 8 bases are shared with TRBD1. Germline V CDR1 and CDR2: MDHEN, SYDVKM. The ends lost 5 bases at V and 0 bases at J; junction bases unmatched: 6. This CDR3 is 15 amino acids long. CDR3 in amino acids: CASSTRDRYSYEQYF. DNA for the CDR3: TGTGCCAGCAGTACCCGGGACAGGTACTCCTACGAGCAGTACTTC.

This sequence joins TRBV4-1 and TRBJ2-3; a possible D gene is TRBD1 (5 bases). Germline V lookup: CDR1 MGHRA, CDR2 YSYEKL. CDR3 length: 17 residues. V was shortened by 3 bases and J by 4 bases, with 20 bases between the two germline ends. CDR3 bases: TGCGCCAGCAGCCAGGTACGGACACCCACACGAGCAGATACGCAGTATTTT. It yields the protein CASSQVRTPTRADTQYF.

The V and J genes are TRBV28 and TRBJ2-2; 12 bases match TRBD1. CDR3 size: 16 residues. CDR1 is MDHEN, CDR2 SYDVKM, per germline. V dropped 6 bases and J dropped 6; count of bases not matched to a gene: 8. The CDR3 DNA sequence: TGTGCCAGCAGGCCAACCGGGACAGGGGGCCCCGGGGAGCTGTTTTTT. Translation gives CASRPTGTGGPGELFF. Complete variable domain (other parts from reference TRBV28 and TRBJ2-2): DVKVTQSSRYLVKRTGEKVFLECVQDMDHENMFWYRQDPGLGLRLIYFSYDVKMKEKGDIPEGYSVSREKKERFSLILESASTNQTSMYLCASRPTGTGGPGELFFGEGSRLTVL.

The rearrangement uses TRBV7-6 and TRBJ2-5, with 9 positions matching TRBD2. The J segment lost 4 bases and the V segment lost 3 bases, leaving 6 bases of the junction unmatched. CDR1 and CDR2 (germline): SGHVS, FNYEAQ. This CDR3 has 15 residues. Here the CDR3 reads CASSLMRGGRETQYF. The CDR3 coding sequence is TGTGCCAGCAGCTTGATGCGGGGGGGCCGAGAGACCCAGTACTTC.

The genes are TRBV19 and TRBJ1-2, with D possibly TRBD1 on 5 matching bases. The germline gives CDR1 LNHDA, CDR2 SQIVND (reference sequence). The CDR3 extends over 16 amino acids. Trimming removed 4 bases from V and 3 bases from J, with 18 bases in between. CDR3 nucleotide sequence: TGTGCCAGTAGTAGGCTTAGAAGCGGGGGGGACTATGGCTACACCTTC. This codes for CASSRLRSGGDYGYTF.

The rearrangement links TRBV4-3 to TRBJ2-1, with D possibly TRBD2 on 5 matching bases. V was trimmed by 1 base and J by 0 bases, leaving 10 bases between them. The CDR3 is made up of 16 amino acids. The germline CDR1 and CDR2 sequences are LGHNA and YSLEER. CDR3 region: CASSQVGRGSYNEQFF. CDR3 bases: TGCGCCAGCAGCCAAGTCGGACGGGGCTCCTACAATGAGCAGTTCTTC.

The CDR3, as DNA: TGTGCCAGCAGTACAAGCAGGGGGAACACTGAAGCTTTCTTT. Translating gives CASSTSRGNTEAFF. The J gene is TRBJ1-1, the V gene TRBV3-1 (or the pseudogene TRBV3-2); possibly TRBD1 for D (6 bases). V lost 6 bases to trimming and J lost 1 base, with 12 bases between them. Germline V gene data show CDR1 as LGHDT and CDR2 as YNNKEL (reference sequence). The CDR3 is 14 residues long.

This chain's CDR3 is CASSSARRSTDTQYF. As DNA, the CDR3 is TGTGCCAGCAGCTCTGCTCGGCGGTCCACAGATACGCAGTATTTT. V usage is TRBV7-2 and J usage is TRBJ2-3; D not certain. This CDR3 is built from 15 residues. CDR1 and CDR2 from the germline V gene are SGHTA and FQGNSA. Trimming cost V 4 bases and J 2 bases, with 13 bases left between them.

This chain's CDR3 is CASSPLVGGELFF. The CDR3 bases are TGTGCCAGCAGTCCACTAGTTGGCGGGGAGCTGTTTTTT. This rearrangement joins TRBV12-3 or TRBV12-4 to TRBJ2-2; TRBD2 is a possible D gene (5 bases). The ends were cut back, 5 bases at V and 7 bases at J, with 11 bases in the middle. The length of the CDR3 is 13 residues.

The chain recombines TRBV5-6 with TRBJ1-3, with 7 bases lining up with TRBD1. CDR3 size: 15 residues. After removal of 3 bases from V and 5 bases from J, the junction contained 8 bases not matched to a gene. Germline V gene lookup returns CDR1 SGHDT and CDR2 YYEEEE. CDR3 coding DNA: TGTGCCAGCAGCTGGGGGGACAGATTGAGAAACACCATATATTTT. Its protein is CASSWGDRLRNTIYF.

V is TRBV5-4 and J is TRBJ2-1; 10 positions match TRBD2. CDR3 length equals 18 residues. In germline, CDR1 is SGHNT, CDR2 YYREEE (reference sequence). After removal of 4 bases from V and 3 bases from J, the junction contained 13 bases not matched to a gene. The CDR3 DNA reads as TGTGCCAGCAGCACCCCTAGCGGGAGCAATAGTGTCTACAATGAGCAGTTCTTC. Amino acid sequence: CASSTPSGSNSVYNEQFF.

The rearrangement links TRBV5-3 to TRBJ1-2, with no clear D. TRBV5-3 is known as an ORF, though its function is uncertain. The CDR3 loop spans 14 amino acids. V gave up 1 base and J gave up 8 bases, with 15 bases separating them. Here the CDR3 DNA reads TGTGCCAGAAGCTTGTTCGGAGGAGGCGGCGGCTACACCTTC. Translated: CARSLFGGGGGYTF.

In nucleotides, the CDR3 is TGCGCCAGCAGCCAATCCGGACTAGCCAGTACCGGGGAGCTGTTTTTT. As protein: CASSQSGLASTGELFF. The chain employs TRBV4-1 and TRBJ2-2; 8 nucleotides align to TRBD2. The germline gives CDR1 MGHRA, CDR2 YSYEKL. Trimming removed 2 bases from V and 5 bases from J; junction bases left unmatched: 7. This CDR3 is built from 16 residues.